This passage covers 14 T cell receptor beta chains from one sample sequenced in a study of beta chain features in type 1 diabetes. Expressed TCRB transcripts were sequenced because the entire RNA isolate underwent reverse transcription. Assay used: immunoSEQ multiplex PCR; TCRdb lists only in-frame clones, some missing. The table has under 400,000 clones, around 20% seen once. The sequencing sample was made of naive CD4+ T cells from blood. All receptors derive from a woman between 18 and 29 years old in good health.

This clone is a singleton in its sample. This chain joins TRBV21-1 and TRBJ2-1; TRBD1, the table's D call, was not compared with the DNA. TRBV21-1 is a known pseudogene. This CDR3 region has 16 residues. For the CDR3, the DNA is TGTGCCAGCAGCAAAGGTCAGGGCAGTTCCTACAATGAGCAGTTCTTC. It encodes CASSKGQGSSYNEQFF.

This clone was counted a few times. J is TRBJ1-6 and V is TRBV14, with no clear D. Germline loops: CDR1 SGHDN, CDR2 FVKESK. The V end was cut by 7 bases, the J end by 9 bases, with 13 bases between. There are 13 residues in the CDR3. The CDR3 DNA is TGTGCCAGCACTCCCAGGAGGAGTTCACCCCTCCACTTT. This sequence encodes CASTPRRSSPLHF.

This chain joins TRBV4-1 and TRBJ2-3; tentatively, D is TRBD1 (5 bases). V lost 4 bases and J lost 0, with 14 bases in between. Germline V gives CDR1 MGHRA, CDR2 YSYEKL. The CDR3 covers 16 residues. CDR3 bases: TGCGCCAGCAGCCCTTCGACAGCAACTAGCACAGATACGCAGTATTTT. This encodes CASSPSTATSTDTQYF.

This clone was detected a few times. V usage is TRBV6-6 and J usage is TRBJ2-5; 8 nucleotides agree with TRBD1. Germline assignment: CDR1 MNHNY and CDR2 SVGAGI (reference sequence). This CDR3 is built from 15 residues. V shed 0 bases, J shed 3 bases, and the junction held 3 bases outside the gene matches. Here the CDR3 DNA reads TGTGCCAGCAGTTACTCCGGACAGGGAGAAGAGACCCAGTACTTC. Translation gives CASSYSGQGEETQYF.

V usage is TRBV7-3 and J usage is TRBJ2-3; 7 positions agree with TRBD2. The junction had 1 base not matched to a gene; V was cut back by 4 bases and J by 3 bases. CDR3 size: 13 residues. Germline CDR1 reads SGHTA; CDR2 reads FQGTGA. CDR3 DNA sequence: TGTGCCAGCAGCTGGGGGGGTACAGATACGCAGTATTTT. Its protein product is CASSWGGTDTQYF.

This clone was seen more than once but under ten times. The gene calls are TRBV5-1 and TRBJ2-5, with TRBD2 matching over 7 bases. This CDR3 region has 15 residues. Trimming at V came to 3 bases and at J to 5 bases, leaving 10 bases not matched to a gene. Germline V lookup: CDR1 SGHRS, CDR2 YFSETQ. The CDR3 DNA is TGCGCCAGCAGCTCCTACCTAAGCGGGACCGAGACCCAGTACTTC. Protein product: CASSSYLSGTETQYF.

This chain links TRBV4-1 with TRBJ1-1, with TRBD1 as a possible D gene (5 bases). The CDR3 is made up of 18 amino acids. The germline CDR1 and CDR2 sequences are MGHRA and YSYEKL. Trimming took 0 bases from V and 4 from J, leaving 21 bases between them. CDR3 nucleotide sequence: TGCGCCAGCAGCCAAGATTTAGGGGCAGGGAAGAGAGGCACTGAAGCTTTCTTT. Translated: CASSQDLGAGKRGTEAFF.

This chain uses TRBV5-4 with TRBJ2-5; tentative D call: TRBD2 (5 bases). The CDR3 is 13 residues long. Trimming stripped 4 bases from V and 7 bases from J, with 14 bases between. Looked up from germline, CDR1 is SGHNT and CDR2 is YYREEE (reference sequence). The CDR3 DNA follows: TGTGCCAGCAGCCCCGAGGGTGGACTGACCCAGTACTTC. Protein: CASSPEGGLTQYF.

This chain uses TRBV12-5 with TRBJ2-1; 10 nucleotides match TRBD1. The CDR3 loop spans 15 amino acids. Per germline, CDR1 LGHNT and CDR2 FRNRAP. Unmatched junction bases numbered 12, after V lost 7 bases and J lost 9 bases. The chain's CDR3 is CASASGQGRWAEQFF. CDR3 sequence (DNA): TGTGCTAGTGCCTCGGGACAGGGGAGGTGGGCTGAGCAGTTCTTC. The full variable domain, its missing parts supplied by reference TRBV12-5 and TRBJ2-1, is DARVTQTPRHKVTEMGQEVTMRCQPILGHNTVFWYRQTMMQGLELLAYFRNRAPLDDSGMPKDRFSAEMPDATLATLKIQPSEPRDSAVYFCASASGQGRWAEQFFGPGTRLTVL.

This clone came up a few times. The chain employs TRBV5-1 and TRBJ2-3; D call uncertain. Germline CDR1 SGHRS, CDR2 YFSETQ. Trimming removed 4 bases from V and 5 bases from J, with 11 bases in between. This CDR3 is 13 amino acids long. The CDR3 is CASSVGPGDTQYF. The DNA of the CDR3 is TGCGCCAGCAGCGTGGGCCCGGGAGATACGCAGTATTTT.

This clone turned up a few times. The chain recombines TRBV7-9 with TRBJ1-1; D remains ambiguous. Germline V CDR1 and CDR2: SEHNR, FQNEAQ (reference sequence). Trimming removed 1 base at V and 5 bases at J, with 8 bases between. The CDR3 spans 13 residues. The CDR3 sequence is CASSLVQRTEAFF. CDR3 DNA: TGTGCCAGCAGCTTAGTCCAGAGGACTGAAGCTTTCTTT.

The chain recombines TRBV5-4 with TRBJ1-4; 7 bases agree with TRBD1. Germline V gives CDR1 SGHNT, CDR2 YYREEE (reference sequence). This CDR3 has 15 amino acids. J was trimmed by 3 bases and V by 2 bases; bases with no gene match: 4. CDR3 amino acids: CASSFRTGPNEKLFF. The CDR3 nucleotides read TGTGCCAGCAGCTTCCGGACAGGCCCTAATGAAAAACTGTTTTTT. Drawing the rest from reference TRBV5-4 and TRBJ1-4, the complete variable domain is ETGVTQSPTHLIKTRGQQVTLRCSSQSGHNTVSWYQQALGQGPQFIFQYYREEENGRGNFPPRFSGLQFPNYSSELNVNALELDDSALYLCASSFRTGPNEKLFFGSGTQLSVL.

The J gene is TRBJ2-7, the V gene TRBV5-1; possible D gene TRBD2, 5 bases. The CDR3 length is 15 residues. CDR1 and CDR2 from the germline V gene are SGHRS and YFSETQ. The V gene lost 7 bases and the J gene lost 3 bases, with 20 bases spanning the gap. The CDR3 bases are TGCGCCAGCTCCCCGGGCGGGCGGGTATTCTACGAGCAGTACTTC. Its translation: CASSPGGRVFYEQYF.

This clone was detected a few times. Here the CDR3 reads CASISPGRERPQYF. In DNA, the CDR3 is TGTGCCAGCATTTCCCCGGGACGGGAGAGACCCCAGTACTTC. V gene TRBV6-1 combines with J gene TRBJ2-5; D is perhaps TRBD2 (6 bases). Trimming shortened V by 7 bases and J by 9 bases, and 21 bases separated the two germline ends. The V gene's germline CDR1 is MNHNS and CDR2 SASEGT. This CDR3 has 14 amino acids.